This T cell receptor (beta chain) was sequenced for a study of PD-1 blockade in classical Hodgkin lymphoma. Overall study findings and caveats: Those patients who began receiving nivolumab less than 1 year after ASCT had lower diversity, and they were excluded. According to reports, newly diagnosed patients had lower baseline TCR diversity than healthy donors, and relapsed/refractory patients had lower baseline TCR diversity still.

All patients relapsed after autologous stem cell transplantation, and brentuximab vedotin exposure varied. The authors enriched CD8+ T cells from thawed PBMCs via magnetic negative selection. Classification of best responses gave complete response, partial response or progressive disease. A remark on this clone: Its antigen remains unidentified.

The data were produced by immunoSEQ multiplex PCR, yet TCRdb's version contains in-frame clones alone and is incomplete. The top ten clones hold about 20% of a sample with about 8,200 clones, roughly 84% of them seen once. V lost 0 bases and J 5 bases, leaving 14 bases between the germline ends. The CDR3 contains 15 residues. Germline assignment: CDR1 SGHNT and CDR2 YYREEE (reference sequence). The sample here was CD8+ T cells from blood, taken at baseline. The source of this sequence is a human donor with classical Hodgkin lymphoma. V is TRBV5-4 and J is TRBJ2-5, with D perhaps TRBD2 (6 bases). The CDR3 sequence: CASSLAPGGEETQYF. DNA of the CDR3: TGTGCCAGCAGCTTGGCGCCCGGGGGTGAGGAGACCCAGTACTTC.